This T cell receptor beta chain is from a study of tumor-infiltrating lymphocytes in primary liver carcinoma. This CDR3 comprises 14 residues. Germline V gene sequence: CDR1 MNHNS, CDR2 SASEGT. Trimming took 5 bases from V and 8 from J; bases not matched to a gene: 11. Synthesis of TCR beta cDNA was carried out from about 0.55 ug total RNA with a constant-region primer. Three-round nested multiplex PCR performed with slightly modified ARM-PCR produced the TCR beta libraries. PCR rounds one and two used TRBV1-TRBV30 forward primers with a C-beta reverse primer for around 11 cycles each. TCRdb processed the multiplex PCR reads anew with MiXCR; each CDR3 protein has one entry. The sample contains about 180,000 distinct CDR3 sequences, 50% to 75% of which appear only once. Unsorted whole blood yielded the blood RNA, and germline DNA was also extracted.

This TCR derives from a man aged 35 to 55 with primary liver carcinoma and hepatitis B virus infection. The source material was peripheral blood. The chain uses TRBV6-1 and TRBJ1-2; TRBD1 aligns across 7 bases. The CDR3 sequence is CASSHTDRADGYTF. The CDR3 nucleotides read TGTGCCAGCAGTCACACCGACAGGGCAGACGGCTACACCTTC.